These 10 T cell receptor beta chains came from one sample sequenced in a study of T cells in Graves' hyperthyroidism and ophthalmopathy. What was amplified from RNA transcripts were TCR beta CDR3 regions. During a first-round RT-PCR of the TCR CDR3, the HTBI primer set was used. TCRdb reprocessed the multiplex PCR reads with MiXCR, giving one entry per CDR3 protein. The sample records about 640,000 distinct CDR3 sequences, around 21% being singletons. Specimen: blood. Receptors originate from a man aged 25-45 years with Graves' ophthalmopathy.

This chain connects TRBV11-2 to TRBJ2-1; 8 bases are a match to TRBD1. Germline V gene sequence: CDR1 SGHAT, CDR2 FQNNGV. The CDR3 spans 22 residues. With V trimmed by 2 bases and J by 3 bases, 24 bases remained unmatched. The CDR3 spells CASSLFLRYSPRPGQVYNEQFF. Written as DNA, the CDR3 is TGTGCCAGCAGCTTATTCCTCCGGTATTCCCCCCGTCCGGGACAGGTCTACAATGAGCAGTTCTTC.

The gene calls are TRBV11-2 and TRBJ2-3; unclear D gene. The germline V and J ends were trimmed by 5 bases and 2 bases, with 14 bases remaining between them. Germline lookup yields CDR1 SGHAT and CDR2 FQNNGV. The CDR3 runs to 15 residues. CDR3 DNA: TGTGCCAGCAGCCTGAGGTCGAAACCCACAGATACGCAGTATTTT. Translation gives CASSLRSKPTDTQYF.

The V gene is TRBV10-3, the J gene TRBJ2-7; D perhaps matches TRBD1 (6 bases). This CDR3 is 13 amino acids long. The V end was cut by 8 bases, the J end by 5 bases, with 16 bases between. The V gene's germline CDR1 is ENHRY and CDR2 SYGVKD. CDR3 nucleotides: TGTGCCATCGGTGCGGACAGAAATGACGAGCAGTACTTC. This gives the protein CAIGADRNDEQYF.

On this clonotype itself: A much larger clone differs by one base, so this may be a read error. This sequence joins TRBV28 and TRBJ1-1, with D possibly matching TRBD1 (5 bases). CDR1 MDHEN and CDR2 SYDVKM come from the germline V gene. The CDR3 is 16 amino acids. Trimming took 7 bases from V and 4 from J, leaving 22 bases between them. This CDR3 is CASTNSGTSTSTEAFF. DNA for the CDR3: TGTGCCAGCACTAATAGTGGGACCTCGACCAGCACTGAAGCTTTCTTT.

The sample holds a few counts of this clonotype. The rearrangement uses TRBV20-1 and TRBJ2-2; TRBD1 matches at 7 bases. CDR3 size: 14 residues. Germline V gene lookup returns CDR1 DFQATT and CDR2 SNEGSKA (reference sequence). Trimming took 3 bases from V and 0 from J; bases not matched to a gene: 1. CDR3 loop: CSASDRANTGELFF. The CDR3 nucleotides are TGCAGTGCTAGTGACAGGGCGAACACCGGGGAGCTGTTTTTT.

This clonotype was detected many times. This chain joins TRBV10-3 and TRBJ1-5; maybe TRBD1 (6 bases). Trimming removed 0 bases at V and 1 base at J, with 10 bases between. The germline gives CDR1 ENHRY, CDR2 SYGVKD. CDR3 size: 16 residues. CDR3 nucleotide sequence: TGTGCCATCAGTGAGTCGGGGACACTGAGCAATCAGCCCCAGCATTTT. This codes for CAISESGTLSNQPQHF.

The V and J genes are TRBV7-8 and TRBJ2-7, with D tentatively TRBD2 (6 bases). Germline CDR1 and CDR2: SGHVS and FQNEAQ. V was trimmed by 1 base and J by 1 base, leaving 8 bases between them. The CDR3 covers 14 residues. The CDR3 DNA sequence: TGTGCCAGCAGCTTAGGGAGGGCTTCCTACGAGCAGTACTTC. As protein: CASSLGRASYEQYF.

Notes on this clonotype: No conserved phenylalanine or tryptophan is present at the end of the CDR3, so a read error is the likely explanation. The V gene is TRBV4-2, the J gene TRBJ2-3; unclear D gene. Trimming cost V 3 bases and J 2 bases, with 6 bases left between them. This CDR3 is 13 amino acids long. CDR1 and CDR2 (germline): LGHNA, YNFKEQ. The CDR3 bases are TGTGCCAGCAGCCATGACGCCACAGATACGCAGTATATT. As protein: CASSHDATDTQYI.

This clonotype was seen more than once but under ten times. The chain combines TRBV24-1 with TRBJ2-1, with 14 bases fitting TRBD2. In germline, CDR1 is KGHDR, CDR2 SFDVKD. The CDR3 is 19 residues long. With 7 bases clipped from V and 6 bases from J, the junction kept 16 bases outside the gene matches. This CDR3 is CATSFPGLAGVGLGNEQFF. The CDR3 DNA reads TGTGCCACCAGCTTCCCGGGACTAGCGGGAGTCGGGCTCGGCAATGAGCAGTTCTTC.

Concerning this clonotype itself: At one boundary the junction diverges from the germline segment, which might be a read error. V and J are TRBV7-7 and TRBJ2-7, with D possibly being TRBD2 (5 bases). Germline V gene data show CDR1 as SSHAT and CDR2 as FNYEAQ (reference sequence). This CDR3 comprises 13 residues. This CDR3 reads CASSLVVGGEQYF. In DNA form, the CDR3 reads TGTGCTAGCAGCTTAGTCGTCGGAGGCGAGCAGTACTTC.